The sequence of this T cell receptor beta chain was determined in a study of tumor-infiltrating lymphocytes in primary liver carcinoma. The overall study: Sample yields of productive TCRbeta reads, ranging from roughly 3.65 to 7.13 million, were similar across tissue types.

Synthesis of TCR beta cDNA was carried out from 500 ng total RNA with a constant-region primer. ARM-PCR was slightly modified, and three nested multiplex PCR rounds with it gave rise to the TCR beta libraries. Amplification in the first two PCR rounds was performed using TRBV1-TRBV30 forward primers and a C-beta reverse primer for approximately 10 cycles each. TCRdb re-called the multiplex PCR reads with MiXCR, one entry per CDR3 protein. The sample contains under 150,000 distinct CDR3 sequences, around 70% of which appear only once. Findings and limits, study-wide: The 250 largest clones made up significantly more of tumor than blood repertoires (p = 0.039).

Extraction of RNA together with DNA used about 17-30 mg of unsorted bulk tissue. Primary liver carcinomas in the patients were surgically resected. With chronic HBV infection, the patients were also treatment-naive. Germline CDR1 reads MNHEY; CDR2 reads SVGEGT. The CDR3 loop spans 14 amino acids. Points on this clonotype: The antigen is unknown. As the CDR3 is not closed by the conserved phenylalanine or tryptophan, this likely results from a read error.

Sequencing was done on a sample of tumor-adjacent normal liver tissue. This sequence joins TRBV6-2 or TRBV6-3 and TRBJ2-5; D not resolved. This sequence was found in a woman aged 55-75 years with primary liver carcinoma and hepatitis B virus infection. Here the CDR3 DNA reads TGTGCCGGCAGTTACGCCACCCCCCGAGAAACCCAGTACTCC. Translated, it gives CAGSYATPRETQYS.